This TCR beta chain was identified in a study of blood T cell repertoires in COVID-19. Study overall: Sites across the United States, Italy and Spain contributed samples from acute and convalescent COVID-19. Sources were T cells, B-cell-depleted T cells, or PBMCs; the material itself was cDNA or gDNA.

Cohorts were determined from participant-reported clinical history. Individuals in the exposed group had encountered a COVID-19 case within 2 weeks preceding study entry. Deletions cut 8 bases from V and 3 bases from J, with 13 bases between. Germline V gives CDR1 SNHLY, CDR2 FYNNEI. CDR3 length equals 13 residues. Assay: immunoSEQ multiplex PCR; the TCRdb copy retains only in-frame clones and omits some. Of a few hundred thousand clones listed, almost 90% are singletons. The sample consisted of PBMCs or T cells enriched from blood (not recorded which). The chain is built from TRBV2 and TRBJ1-2; D might be TRBD1 (5 bases). The receptor was isolated from a man aged 25-45 years who had been exposed to COVID-19. CDR3 loop: CASPSGEDYGYTF. The CDR3 nucleotides are TGTGCCAGCCCCTCGGGGGAGGACTATGGCTACACCTTC.